These 15 T cell receptor beta chains came from one sample sequenced in a study of identical twins. MiXCR, run by TCRdb on the 5' RACE reads, gives a single entry per CDR3 protein. Here the sample spans hundreds of thousands of distinct CDR3 sequences, 7% to 7.5% being singletons. These data also formed part of another study, on yellow fever vaccine responses in identical twins.

The material sequenced was PBMCs. The receptor set was obtained from a woman between 18 and 29 years old in good health.

Only a few counts were recorded for this clonotype. The rearrangement joins TRBV12-3 or TRBV12-4 to TRBJ2-7, with 9 nucleotides matching TRBD2. The CDR3 sequence is 13 residues long. Trimming at V came to 8 bases and at J to 6 bases, leaving 8 bases not matched to a gene. For the CDR3, the DNA is TGTGCCAGCGCGGCGGGAGGGCCGGTCGAGCAGTACTTC. Translated: CASAAGGPVEQYF.

This clonotype was detected ten times or more. In nucleotides, the CDR3 is TGCGCCAGCAGTCGGGGATCAACTGGGGGCACTGAAGCTTTCTTT. Protein: CASSRGSTGGTEAFF. V and J are TRBV5-1 and TRBJ1-1, with D perhaps TRBD1 (5 bases). CDR3 length: 15 amino acids. V lost 5 bases and J lost 4, with 18 bases in between. Germline CDR1 is SGHRS and CDR2 is YFSETQ.

The chain links TRBV2 to TRBJ2-1, with D possibly being TRBD1 (6 bases). This CDR3 spans 15 amino acids. Between the trimmed V and J ends, which lost 3 bases and 5 bases, there was a span of 14 bases. CDR1 and CDR2 (germline): SNHLY, FYNNEI. CDR3 in DNA: TGTGCCAGCAGTGAGGGCTTACAGGGACACAATGAGCAGTTCTTC. Protein: CASSEGLQGHNEQFF.

The rearrangement joins TRBV5-1 to TRBJ2-1; 9 nucleotides line up with TRBD1. The CDR3 spans 15 residues. From germline, CDR1 is SGHRS and CDR2 YFSETQ. Unmatched junction bases numbered 8, after V lost 2 bases and J lost 8 bases. CDR3 sequence (DNA): TGCGCCAGCAGCTTTACAGGGGGCCCTAGCTATGAGCAGTTCTTC. It specifies CASSFTGGPSYEQFF.

V is TRBV11-3 and J is TRBJ2-1, with 7 bases lining up with TRBD2. This CDR3 spans 14 amino acids. The V gene's germline CDR1 is SGHNT and CDR2 YENEEA. Trimming removed 3 bases from V and 4 bases from J; junction bases left unmatched: 3. The CDR3 sequence: CASSLRERYNEQFF. DNA for the CDR3: TGTGCCAGCAGCTTGCGGGAGAGATACAATGAGCAGTTCTTC.

This clonotype was seen many times. The chain links TRBV3-1 to TRBJ2-7; D remains unclear. Trimming took off 5 bases at V and 3 bases at J, with 11 bases between the two ends. The CDR3 length is 13 residues. Germline assignment: CDR1 LGHDT and CDR2 YNNKEL (reference sequence). The CDR3 DNA follows: TGTGCCAGCAGCTCTACGGGCATCTACGAGCAGTACTTC. Its translation is CASSSTGIYEQYF.

This chain uses TRBV5-5 with TRBJ2-1; 10 positions match TRBD1. J lost 4 bases, V lost 2 bases, and 9 bases had no gene match. Per the germline V gene, CDR1 is SGHKS and CDR2 is YYEKEE (reference sequence). This CDR3 spans 17 amino acids. The DNA for the CDR3 is TGTGCCAGCAGCTTCGCCCGAGACAGGGGGCATTACAATGAGCAGTTCTTC. It codes for CASSFARDRGHYNEQFF.

J is TRBJ1-5 and V is TRBV20-1, with D possibly matching TRBD1 (5 bases). The germline CDR1 and CDR2 sequences are DFQATT and SNEGSKA (reference sequence). V was cut by 5 bases and J by 2 bases, with 13 bases left in between. CDR3 length: 14 residues. The CDR3 DNA reads as TGCAGTGCTGCGCAGGGTTGGGGCAATCAGCCCCAGCATTTT. Its translation: CSAAQGWGNQPQHF.

In this sample, this clonotype turned up many times. This rearrangement joins TRBV5-5 to TRBJ1-6, with D perhaps TRBD1 (5 bases). V gave up 4 bases and J gave up 7 bases, with 15 bases separating them. CDR3 size: 15 residues. Germline V gene lookup returns CDR1 SGHKS and CDR2 YYEKEE (reference sequence). In DNA, the CDR3 is TGTGCCAGCAGCCTAGAGGGGACTTCAAATTCACCCCTCCACTTT. This encodes CASSLEGTSNSPLHF.

This clonotype has a handful of counts. This chain joins TRBV5-1 and TRBJ2-1; TRBD2 matches 11 bases. The CDR3 covers 17 residues. V shed 2 bases and J 2 bases; nucleotides not matched to a gene: 6. Looked up from germline, CDR1 is SGHRS and CDR2 is YFSETQ. CDR3 loop: CASSLEIAGGPYNEQFF. The DNA for the CDR3 is TGCGCCAGCAGCTTAGAAATAGCGGGAGGGCCCTACAATGAGCAGTTCTTC.

The J gene is TRBJ2-3, the V gene TRBV7-9; D gene unclear. Germline V gene lookup returns CDR1 SEHNR and CDR2 FQNEAQ (reference sequence). The CDR3 is 16 amino acids. Trimming removed 5 bases at V and 2 bases at J, with 17 bases between. Written as DNA, the CDR3 is TGTGCCAGCAGCCCGATCGTTGTCAAGGTCACAGATACGCAGTATTTT. Protein product: CASSPIVVKVTDTQYF.

This clonotype has a count of ten or more. The chain joins TRBV5-6 to TRBJ2-1; D unclear. CDR3 size: 15 residues. CDR1 is SGHDT, CDR2 YYEEEE, per germline. The V and J ends lost 4 bases and 5 bases respectively, with 16 bases between them. The CDR3 DNA reads TGTGCCAGCAGCCTCCCTCTGAGCAGCCACAATGAGCAGTTCTTC. Encoded protein: CASSLPLSSHNEQFF.

This clonotype has just a few counts. The junction departs from germline at one end; a sequencing error may be responsible. CDR3 sequence (DNA): TGCTGTGCTAAAGGGACTAGCGGGAGCTCCTACAATGAGCAGTTCTTC. Translating gives CCAKGTSGSSYNEQFF. This chain uses TRBV20-1 with TRBJ2-1; 14 bases are shared with TRBD2. The CDR3 has 16 residues. Germline CDR1 is DFQATT and CDR2 is SNEGSKA (reference sequence).

The chain recombines TRBV6-2 or TRBV6-3 with TRBJ1-1; D is unclear. This CDR3 is 13 amino acids long. Germline V gene lookup returns CDR1 MNHEY and CDR2 SVGEGT. Trimming cost V 2 bases and J 5 bases, with 9 bases left between them. CDR3 sequence (DNA): TGTGCCAGCAGTTACGGTGGTAGTACTGAAGCTTTCTTT. It translates to CASSYGGSTEAFF.

The genes are TRBV15 and TRBJ2-1, with TRBD1 matching 8 bases. The CDR3 consists of 15 residues. In germline, CDR1 is LNHNV, CDR2 YYDKDF (reference sequence). V was clipped by 1 base and J by 3 bases; unmatched bases: 2. CDR3 DNA sequence: TGTGCCACCAGCAGAGGACAGGGGAACTACAATGAGCAGTTCTTC. Its protein is CATSRGQGNYNEQFF.